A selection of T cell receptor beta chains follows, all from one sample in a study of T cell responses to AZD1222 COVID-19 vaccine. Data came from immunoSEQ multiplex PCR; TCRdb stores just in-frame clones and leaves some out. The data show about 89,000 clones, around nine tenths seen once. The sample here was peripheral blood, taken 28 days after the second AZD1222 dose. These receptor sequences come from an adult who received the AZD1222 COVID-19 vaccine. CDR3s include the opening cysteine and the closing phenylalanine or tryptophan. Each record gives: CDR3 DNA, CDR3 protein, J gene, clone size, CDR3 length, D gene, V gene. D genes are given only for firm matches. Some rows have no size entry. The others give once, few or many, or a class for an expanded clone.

cdr3_nt: TGTGCCAGCAGTTACTCCACGGCGGTTAAAGGCTACACCTTC
cdr3_aa: CASSYSTAVKGYTF
j_call: TRBJ1-2
clone_size: .
cdr3_length: 14
d_call: .
v_call: TRBV6-5

cdr3_nt: TGTGCCAGCAGCTTAGTTCCGGCGGGAGAGCAGTACTTC
cdr3_aa: CASSLVPAGEQYF
j_call: TRBJ2-7
clone_size: .
cdr3_length: 13
d_call: .
v_call: TRBV7-8

cdr3_nt: TGTGCCAGCAGTCAACCCGGGACAGGGAACTATGGCTACACCTTC
cdr3_aa: CASSQPGTGNYGYTF
j_call: TRBJ1-2
clone_size: .
cdr3_length: 15
d_call: TRBD1
v_call: TRBV6-2/TRBV6-3

cdr3_nt: TGTGCCTCCCTGGGGGCTAGCGGGTCCTACAATGAGCAGTTCTTC
cdr3_aa: CASLGASGSYNEQFF
j_call: TRBJ2-1
clone_size: .
cdr3_length: 15
d_call: TRBD2
v_call: TRBV10-3

cdr3_nt: TGTGCCAGCAGCTTAAATCCAGGGAACACTGAAGCTTTCTTT
cdr3_aa: CASSLNPGNTEAFF
j_call: TRBJ1-1
clone_size: .
cdr3_length: 14
d_call: .
v_call: TRBV7-3

cdr3_nt: TGTGCCAGCAGCCCAACCCGGTCGAACAATCAGCCCCAGCATTTT
cdr3_aa: CASSPTRSNNQPQHF
j_call: TRBJ1-5
clone_size: .
cdr3_length: 15
d_call: .
v_call: TRBV2

cdr3_nt: TGTGCCTGGAAACAGGTGAATAATTCACCCCTCCACTTT
cdr3_aa: CAWKQVNNSPLHF
j_call: TRBJ1-6
clone_size: .
cdr3_length: 13
d_call: .
v_call: TRBV30

cdr3_nt: TGTGCCTGGAGTGTATCGGTGAGCTCTGGAAACACCATATATTTT
cdr3_aa: CAWSVSVSSGNTIYF
j_call: TRBJ1-3
clone_size: .
cdr3_length: 15
d_call: .
v_call: TRBV30

cdr3_nt: TGTGCCAGCAGCCCACGGGACAGGCTGAACACTGAAGCTTTCTTT
cdr3_aa: CASSPRDRLNTEAFF
j_call: TRBJ1-1
clone_size: .
cdr3_length: 15
d_call: TRBD1
v_call: TRBV7-9

cdr3_nt: TGTGCCAGCAGCTTGTCGGCAGGCCTTAATGAAAAACTGTTTTTT
cdr3_aa: CASSLSAGLNEKLFF
j_call: TRBJ1-4
clone_size: few
cdr3_length: 15
d_call: .
v_call: TRBV7-2

cdr3_nt: TGCAGTGCGGCTCTTGGTGGCTACACCTTC
cdr3_aa: CSAALGGYTF
j_call: TRBJ1-2
clone_size: .
cdr3_length: 10
d_call: .
v_call: TRBV20-1

cdr3_nt: TGTGCCAGCAGCTCGGCCGGGAGGGGATATGAGCAGTTCTTC
cdr3_aa: CASSSAGRGYEQFF
j_call: TRBJ2-1
clone_size: .
cdr3_length: 14
d_call: TRBD2
v_call: TRBV7-8

cdr3_nt: TGTGCCAGCAGCTTAGTGCGGGGTAGCACAGATACGCAGTATTTT
cdr3_aa: CASSLVRGSTDTQYF
j_call: TRBJ2-3
clone_size: .
cdr3_length: 15
d_call: .
v_call: TRBV11-3

cdr3_nt: TGTGCCAGCAGTGCGACAGGCAATACGGAGACCCAGTACTTC
cdr3_aa: CASSATGNTETQYF
j_call: TRBJ2-5
clone_size: .
cdr3_length: 14
d_call: .
v_call: TRBV27

cdr3_nt: TGTGCCAGCAGCCAAGATCTTGCAGGGGGCGGCAGCTCCTACAATGAGCAGTTCTTC
cdr3_aa: CASSQDLAGGGSSYNEQFF
j_call: TRBJ2-1
clone_size: .
cdr3_length: 19
d_call: TRBD1
v_call: TRBV3-1/TRBV3-2

cdr3_nt: TGCGCCAGCAGCCAATACAGGGCGGGCGAGCAGTTCTTC
cdr3_aa: CASSQYRAGEQFF
j_call: TRBJ2-1
clone_size: .
cdr3_length: 13
d_call: .
v_call: TRBV4-1

cdr3_nt: TGTGCCAGCAGCATTAATACCGGGACAGTCTACTACGAGCAGTACTTC
cdr3_aa: CASSINTGTVYYEQYF
j_call: TRBJ2-7
clone_size: .
cdr3_length: 16
d_call: TRBD1
v_call: TRBV7-2

cdr3_nt: TGTGCCAGCAGCCAAGCGACGATAAGAGGTGATGAAGCTTTCTTT
cdr3_aa: CASSQATIRGDEAFF
j_call: TRBJ1-1
clone_size: .
cdr3_length: 15
d_call: .
v_call: TRBV4-2

cdr3_nt: TGTGCCAGCAGTTTAACTAGCGGGGGGGATGAGCAGTTCTTC
cdr3_aa: CASSLTSGGDEQFF
j_call: TRBJ2-1
clone_size: .
cdr3_length: 14
d_call: TRBD2
v_call: TRBV28

cdr3_nt: TGTGCCAGCAGTGGGTCGGGAGCCTATGGCTACACCTTC
cdr3_aa: CASSGSGAYGYTF
j_call: TRBJ1-2
clone_size: .
cdr3_length: 13
d_call: .
v_call: TRBV7-2

cdr3_nt: TGTGCCAGCAGCTTGGAATGGAACACTGAAGCTTTCTTT
cdr3_aa: CASSLEWNTEAFF
j_call: TRBJ1-1
clone_size: few
cdr3_length: 13
d_call: .
v_call: TRBV5-5

cdr3_nt: TGTGCCAGCAGCCCCCCGGGACTCCATCCCGGGGAGCTGTTTTTT
cdr3_aa: CASSPPGLHPGELFF
j_call: TRBJ2-2
clone_size: .
cdr3_length: 15
d_call: .
v_call: TRBV6-5

cdr3_nt: TGTGCCAGCAGTCGGGACAGATCTAACTATGGCTACACCTTC
cdr3_aa: CASSRDRSNYGYTF
j_call: TRBJ1-2
clone_size: .
cdr3_length: 14
d_call: TRBD1
v_call: TRBV28

cdr3_nt: TGTGCCAGCAGTGAAGAGACCGGCTATGGCTACACCTTC
cdr3_aa: CASSEETGYGYTF
j_call: TRBJ1-2
clone_size: .
cdr3_length: 13
d_call: .
v_call: TRBV6-1

cdr3_nt: TGTGCCAGCAGTGAATTCTATGAGCAGTTCTTC
cdr3_aa: CASSEFYEQFF
j_call: TRBJ2-1
clone_size: once
cdr3_length: 11
d_call: .
v_call: TRBV25-1

cdr3_nt: TGTGCCAGCAGCAACAGGGCAGAGAACACCGGGGAGCTGTTTTTT
cdr3_aa: CASSNRAENTGELFF
j_call: TRBJ2-2
clone_size: .
cdr3_length: 15
d_call: .
v_call: TRBV7-9

cdr3_nt: TGTGCCACCAGTGCAGGGGGCACTGAAGCTTTCTTT
cdr3_aa: CATSAGGTEAFF
j_call: TRBJ1-1
clone_size: once
cdr3_length: 12
d_call: TRBD1
v_call: TRBV24-1

cdr3_nt: TGTGCCAGCAGCTTGACTAGCGGGGGTCGTAATGAGCAGTTCTTC
cdr3_aa: CASSLTSGGRNEQFF
j_call: TRBJ2-1
clone_size: once
cdr3_length: 15
d_call: TRBD2
v_call: TRBV11-2

cdr3_nt: TGTGCCAGCAGTTTATGGACTAATTCAAATGAGCAGTTCTTC
cdr3_aa: CASSLWTNSNEQFF
j_call: TRBJ2-1
clone_size: .
cdr3_length: 14
d_call: .
v_call: TRBV27

cdr3_nt: TGTGCCAGCAGCCAGGGGACGAACTATGGCTACACCTTC
cdr3_aa: CASSQGTNYGYTF
j_call: TRBJ1-2
clone_size: .
cdr3_length: 13
d_call: .
v_call: TRBV7-3

cdr3_nt: TGTGCCAGCAGTGAATTTTCAGGACCGACCGCTAACTATGGCTACACCTTC
cdr3_aa: CASSEFSGPTANYGYTF
j_call: TRBJ1-2
clone_size: .
cdr3_length: 17
d_call: .
v_call: TRBV25-1

cdr3_nt: TGTGCCAGCAGCTTGGAAGTTGGGGTTCGGAACATTCAGTACTTC
cdr3_aa: CASSLEVGVRNIQYF
j_call: TRBJ2-4
clone_size: .
cdr3_length: 15
d_call: .
v_call: TRBV5-6

cdr3_nt: TGTGCCAGCAGTTGGGACAGGGCCGGATCACCCCTCCACTTT
cdr3_aa: CASSWDRAGSPLHF
j_call: TRBJ1-6
clone_size: .
cdr3_length: 14
d_call: TRBD1
v_call: TRBV6-5

cdr3_nt: TGTGCCAGCAGTTTAGACAGGGGGAACACCGGGGAGCTGTTTTTT
cdr3_aa: CASSLDRGNTGELFF
j_call: TRBJ2-2
clone_size: .
cdr3_length: 15
d_call: TRBD1
v_call: TRBV27

cdr3_nt: TGTGCCAGCCAGGGGGCGAGCACTGAAGCTTTCTTT
cdr3_aa: CASQGASTEAFF
j_call: TRBJ1-1
clone_size: .
cdr3_length: 12
d_call: TRBD1
v_call: TRBV14

cdr3_nt: TGTGCCAGCAGCGGGTCCGGGACAGGGGCCTACGAGCAGTACTTC
cdr3_aa: CASSGSGTGAYEQYF
j_call: TRBJ2-7
clone_size: .
cdr3_length: 15
d_call: TRBD1
v_call: TRBV9

cdr3_nt: TGTGCCAGCAGCCCGACAGGACGGACTAGAAGAGGCCACGAGCAGTACTTC
cdr3_aa: CASSPTGRTRRGHEQYF
j_call: TRBJ2-7
clone_size: .
cdr3_length: 17
d_call: .
v_call: TRBV7-9

cdr3_nt: TGTGCCAGCAGCTTAGGCCCTAGCGGGGCCACAGATACGCAGTATTTT
cdr3_aa: CASSLGPSGATDTQYF
j_call: TRBJ2-3
clone_size: .
cdr3_length: 16
d_call: TRBD2
v_call: TRBV7-8

cdr3_nt: TGCGCCAGCAGCTGGGGACAGGGATTTATTAACGAGCAGTACTTC
cdr3_aa: CASSWGQGFINEQYF
j_call: TRBJ2-7
clone_size: .
cdr3_length: 15
d_call: TRBD1
v_call: TRBV5-1

cdr3_nt: TGTGCCTGGAGTGTAGGTAAGGCCTACACCTTC
cdr3_aa: CAWSVGKAYTF
j_call: TRBJ1-2
clone_size: .
cdr3_length: 11
d_call: .
v_call: TRBV30

cdr3_nt: TGTGCCAGCAGCCAATCAAGGTCCGGGCAGGGAATGCATGGCTACACCTTC
cdr3_aa: CASSQSRSGQGMHGYTF
j_call: TRBJ1-2
clone_size: .
cdr3_length: 17
d_call: .
v_call: TRBV16

cdr3_nt: TGTGCTAGTGGGCCCCAGGGTACCGAAGCTTTCTTT
cdr3_aa: CASGPQGTEAFF
j_call: TRBJ1-1
clone_size: .
cdr3_length: 12
d_call: .
v_call: TRBV12-5

cdr3_nt: TGTGCCAGCACCAACGGATATGGGGATCACACCTTC
cdr3_aa: CASTNGYGDHTF
j_call: TRBJ1-2
clone_size: .
cdr3_length: 12
d_call: .
v_call: TRBV7-2

cdr3_nt: TGTGCCAGCAGCTTGGGCCAGGGTGGTTCACCCCTCCACTTT
cdr3_aa: CASSLGQGGSPLHF
j_call: TRBJ1-6
clone_size: .
cdr3_length: 14
d_call: .
v_call: TRBV5-6

cdr3_nt: TGTGCCAGCAGGGCGGGCTCCTATAATTCACCCCTCCACTTT
cdr3_aa: CASRAGSYNSPLHF
j_call: TRBJ1-6
clone_size: few
cdr3_length: 14
d_call: .
v_call: TRBV5-6

cdr3_nt: TGTGCCAGTAGCCATTGGGGCATCCAAGAGACCCAGTACTTC
cdr3_aa: CASSHWGIQETQYF
j_call: TRBJ2-5
clone_size: .
cdr3_length: 14
d_call: .
v_call: TRBV19

cdr3_nt: TGTGCCAGCAGCCGTACCCAAATAGCCAGAACGCCGTATGGCTACACCTTC
cdr3_aa: CASSRTQIARTPYGYTF
j_call: TRBJ1-2
clone_size: .
cdr3_length: 17
d_call: .
v_call: TRBV7-8

cdr3_nt: TGCGCCAGCAACCGGGACAGGGGGAACACTGAAGCTTTCTTT
cdr3_aa: CASNRDRGNTEAFF
j_call: TRBJ1-1
clone_size: .
cdr3_length: 14
d_call: TRBD1
v_call: TRBV5-1

cdr3_nt: TGTGCCAGCAGCTCGGGGCCGACAGAATCGAACACTGAAGCTTTCTTT
cdr3_aa: CASSSGPTESNTEAFF
j_call: TRBJ1-1
clone_size: once
cdr3_length: 16
d_call: .
v_call: TRBV11-2

cdr3_nt: TGTGCCAGTAGTATAGAACCTGGAAACACCATATATTTT
cdr3_aa: CASSIEPGNTIYF
j_call: TRBJ1-3
clone_size: .
cdr3_length: 13
d_call: .
v_call: TRBV19

cdr3_nt: TGCGCCAGCAGTCAGCGACATTTCTCTGGGGCCAACGTCCTGACTTTC
cdr3_aa: CASSQRHFSGANVLTF
j_call: TRBJ2-6
clone_size: .
cdr3_length: 16
d_call: .
v_call: TRBV23-1